This TCR beta chain was retrieved from a study of PD-1 blockade in classical Hodgkin lymphoma. Study results and caveats: What drove the repertoire differences, possibly disease activity or prior therapy, has not been defined.

Relapse was seen in all patients after autologous stem cell transplantation, and brentuximab vedotin exposure was variable. Some clones are missing from TCRdb's copy, which holds only in-frame ones; the method was immunoSEQ multiplex PCR. The sample includes 55,000 to 80,000 clones, roughly 91% of them seen just once. This clone was detected once. The target antigen is unknown. The CDR3 consists of 17 residues. Germline CDR1 ENHRY, CDR2 SYGVKD. The V end was cut by 9 bases, the J end by 1 base, with 23 bases between. The TCR comes from a human donor with classical Hodgkin lymphoma. The chain carries TRBV10-3 and TRBJ2-3, with a tentative D call TRBD2 (6 bases). The specimen comprised peripheral blood mononuclear cells (PBMCs), sampled at baseline. The CDR3: CAIGDSFASLGTDTQYF. In nucleotides, the CDR3 is TGTGCCATAGGGGACTCTTTTGCATCGTTAGGCACAGATACGCAGTATTTT.